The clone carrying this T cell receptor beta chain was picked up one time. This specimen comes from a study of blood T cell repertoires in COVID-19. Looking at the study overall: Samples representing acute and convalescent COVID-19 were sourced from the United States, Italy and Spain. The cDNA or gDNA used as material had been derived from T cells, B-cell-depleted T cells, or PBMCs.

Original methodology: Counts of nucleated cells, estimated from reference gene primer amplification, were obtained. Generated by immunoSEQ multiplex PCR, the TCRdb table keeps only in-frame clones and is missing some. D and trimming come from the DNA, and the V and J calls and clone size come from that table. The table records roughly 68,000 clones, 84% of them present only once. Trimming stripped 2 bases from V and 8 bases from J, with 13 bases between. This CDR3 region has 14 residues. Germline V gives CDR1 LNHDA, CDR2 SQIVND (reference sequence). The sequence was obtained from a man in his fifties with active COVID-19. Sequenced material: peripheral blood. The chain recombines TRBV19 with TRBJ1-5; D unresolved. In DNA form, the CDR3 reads TGTGCCAGTAGTATATCGGTGAATGTGGAGCCCCAGCATTTT. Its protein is CASSISVNVEPQHF.